What follows are 10 T cell receptor beta chains derived from one specimen sequenced in a study of identical twins. TCRdb fed the 5' RACE reads into MiXCR, producing one record per CDR3 protein. There are under 300,000 distinct CDR3 sequences in the sample; 5.5% to 7.5% occur only once, and more than 14% lies in the top ten. These data were likewise used in another study, on T cells expressing NK-cell markers.

The specimen sequenced was CD8+ T cells sorted from blood. The receptors here all came from a woman younger than 30 in good health.

This clonotype was observed a handful of times. The chain carries TRBV7-2 and TRBJ2-7, with 10 bases aligning to TRBD2. The trim removed 1 base at V and 4 bases at J, leaving 4 bases unmatched. The CDR3 spans 15 residues. Germline CDR1 reads SGHTA; CDR2 reads FQGNSA. CDR3 nucleotides: TGTGCCAGCAGCTTAGGTGGACTAGCGGATTACGAGCAGTACTTC. Its translation: CASSLGGLADYEQYF.

This clonotype was recorded many times. The rearrangement links TRBV10-2 to TRBJ2-7, with D possibly being TRBD1 (5 bases). The CDR3 is 11 amino acids. CDR1 is WSHSY, CDR2 SAAADI, per germline. Deletions cut 7 bases from V and 3 bases from J, with 7 bases between. The CDR3, as DNA: TGCGCCAGCACCCAGGGCTACGAGCAGTACTTC. It yields the protein CASTQGYEQYF.

Only one count was recorded for this clonotype. The rearrangement uses TRBV30 and TRBJ2-1; D is unclear. Trimming took off 1 base at V and 8 bases at J, with 12 bases between the two ends. Looked up from germline, CDR1 is GTSNPN and CDR2 is SVGIG (reference sequence). The CDR3 extends over 13 amino acids. The CDR3: CAWSALPNDEQFF. The CDR3 DNA reads as TGTGCCTGGAGTGCCCTCCCAAATGATGAGCAGTTCTTC. Complete variable domain (other parts from reference TRBV30 and TRBJ2-1): SQTIHQWPATLVQPVGSPLSLECTVEGTSNPNLYWYRQAAGRGLQLLFYSVGIGQISSEVPQNLSASRPQDRQFILSSKKLLLSDSGFYLCAWSALPNDEQFFGPGTRLTVL.

This clonotype was detected a few times. The V and J genes are TRBV6-5 and TRBJ1-1; D gene uncertain. The germline V gene encodes CDR1 MNHEY and CDR2 SVGAGI. The ends were cut back, 4 bases at V and 3 bases at J, with 9 bases in the middle. This CDR3 spans 13 amino acids. CDR3 DNA: TGTGCCAGCAGTTCCCTCGGGTACACTGAAGCTTTCTTT. Translated, it gives CASSSLGYTEAFF.

This clonotype was seen a few times. This rearrangement joins TRBV13 to TRBJ2-1, with 9 bases fitting TRBD1. Germline CDR1 PRHDT, CDR2 FYEKMQ (reference sequence). The J segment lost 7 bases and the V segment lost 2 bases, leaving 6 bases of the junction unmatched. The CDR3 sequence is 15 residues long. The CDR3, as DNA: TGTGCCAGCAGCTTAAGTGGACAGGGGATTAATGAGCAGTTCTTC. The encoded protein is CASSLSGQGINEQFF.

This chain connects TRBV27 to TRBJ1-2, with D possibly TRBD1 on 5 matching bases. The CDR3 contains 17 residues. Per germline, CDR1 MNHEY and CDR2 SMNVEV (reference sequence). The V end lost 7 bases, the J end lost 0 bases, and 21 bases lay between the germline ends. CDR3 sequence reads: CASTLRIDRGTNYGYTF. The DNA for the CDR3 is TGTGCCAGCACCCTCCGGATCGACAGAGGGACTAACTATGGCTACACCTTC.

This CDR3 reads CASSYRGGDTQYF. The CDR3 nucleotides are TGTGCCAGCAGTTACCGTGGGGGGGATACGCAGTATTTT. This chain connects TRBV6-6 to TRBJ2-3, with D possibly TRBD2 on 6 matching bases. Germline CDR1 is MNHNY and CDR2 is SVGAGI (reference sequence). V was pared by 2 bases and J by 6 bases, with 9 bases between. This CDR3 is 13 amino acids long.

The chain has TRBV11-2 and TRBJ1-1, with D hard to call. Germline V CDR1 and CDR2: SGHAT, FQNNGV. The CDR3 runs to 15 residues. V gave up 2 bases and J gave up 7 bases, with 17 bases separating them. The CDR3 DNA is TGTGCCAGCAGCTTACTCAGTGAAGGAGAACTTGAAGCTTTCTTT. Its protein is CASSLLSEGELEAFF.

The chain uses TRBV27 and TRBJ1-1; a possible D gene is TRBD1 (6 bases). Trimming stripped 6 bases from V and 3 bases from J, with 11 bases between. This CDR3 region has 13 residues. From germline, CDR1 is MNHEY and CDR2 SMNVEV (reference sequence). Here the CDR3 DNA reads TGTGCCAGCAGGAGGGGGACGCACACTGAAGCTTTCTTT. It is translated as CASRRGTHTEAFF.

This clonotype has a handful of counts. The gene calls are TRBV5-8 and TRBJ1-1; no definite D call. This CDR3 is 14 amino acids long. Trimming took 4 bases from V and 2 from J, leaving 12 bases between them. Germline V gives CDR1 SGHTS, CDR2 YDEGEE. CDR3 residues: CASSIGSTNTEAFF. The DNA of the CDR3 is TGTGCCAGCAGCATTGGGTCCACTAACACTGAAGCTTTCTTT.